What follows are 2 T cell receptor beta chains derived from one specimen sequenced in a study of shared clonotypes between healthy human individuals. Using immunoSEQ multiplex PCR, the repertoire was profiled, and TCRdb retains in-frame clones only, with some absent. The table shows 2 million to 2.5 million clones, with nearly 97% occurring only once. The sample taken for sequencing was naive CD4+ T cells sorted from blood. Sample subset: CD45RA+ positively selected. Every receptor here comes from a man younger than 30 in good health.

J is TRBJ1-2 and V is TRBV5-6; no firm D call. V gave up 3 bases and J gave up 1 base, with 10 bases separating them. Germline V gene sequence: CDR1 SGHDT, CDR2 YYEEEE. The CDR3 has 14 residues. CDR3 region: CASSSLVVNYGYTF. CDR3 DNA: TGTGCCAGCAGCTCCTTGGTCGTTAACTATGGCTACACCTTC.

This CDR3 is CASSTTGGDPWEQYF. CDR3 DNA: TGTGCCAGCAGCACGACAGGGGGCGACCCCTGGGAGCAGTACTTC. The chain joins TRBV9 to TRBJ2-7, with 10 bases fitting TRBD1. Germline V lookup: CDR1 SGDLS, CDR2 YYNGEE. After removal of 4 bases from V and 7 bases from J, the junction contained 11 bases not matched to a gene. CDR3 size: 15 residues.